This is a list of T cell receptor beta chains from one sample in a study of blood T cell repertoires in COVID-19. Libraries were prepared by immunoSEQ multiplex PCR; TCRdb keeps only in-frame clonotypes and omits some of them. There are 300,000 to 400,000 clones in the sample; approximately 84% occur only once, and roughly 0.94% lies in the top ten. Sequenced input: PBMCs or T cells enriched from blood (not recorded which). The receptors come from a woman aged 30 to 39 who had recovered from COVID-19. Each CDR3 is given with its conserved first and last residue. D genes are given only for firm matches. Expanded clones are given a class, and other clones once, few, many or no size at all.

TRBV12-5	TRBJ2-3	-	TRBD1	TGTGCTAGTGGTTTGGGGGACAGGGTAGGAGATACGCAGTATTTT	CASGLGDRVGDTQYF
TRBV28	TRBJ2-1	-	-	TGTGCCAGCAGTTTTAGACTGCGGGACAATGAGCAGTTCTTC	CASSFRLRDNEQFF
TRBV5-6	TRBJ2-3	few	-	TGTGCCAGCAGCTTCGCCTGGGGAGGAACAGATACGCAGTATTTT	CASSFAWGGTDTQYF
TRBV29-1	TRBJ2-5	-	TRBD2	TGCAGCGTTGAAAGACTAGCGGGGACAATTCCCCAGTACTTC	CSVERLAGTIPQYF
TRBV19	TRBJ2-2	-	-	TGTGCCAGTAGTCCCCAGGGCAGGACCGGGGAGCTGTTTTTT	CASSPQGRTGELFF
TRBV4-1	TRBJ1-4	-	TRBD1	TGCGCCAGCAGCCAGGGGGCCGGCAGGGGGCCTGAAAAACTGTTTTTT	CASSQGAGRGPEKLFF
TRBV4-3	TRBJ1-4	-	-	TGCGCCAGCAGCCAAGAGGGGCGGGGGGGGCTGTTTTTT	CASSQEGRGGLFF
TRBV5-1	TRBJ1-1	-	-	TGCGCCAGCAGCTTGGAGAACGGGAACACTGAAGCTTTCTTT	CASSLENGNTEAFF
TRBV4-3	TRBJ1-5	-	-	TGCGCCAGCAGCCTTCACCGGGGGGGACCTCAGCCCCAGCATTTT	CASSLHRGGPQPQHF
TRBV11-2	TRBJ1-1	-	-	TGTGCCAGCAGCCGCGACGGACAGATGAACACTGAAGCTTTCTTT	CASSRDGQMNTEAFF
TRBV2	TRBJ2-2	-	-	TGTGCCAGCAGGAGGGAAAGGGATTCTCGGGAGCTGTTTTTT	CASRRERDSRELFF
TRBV28	TRBJ2-1	-	TRBD2	TGTGCCAGCAGCCAACTAGCGGGGGGGCCGAAGAATGAGCAGTTCTTC	CASSQLAGGPKNEQFF
TRBV7-8	TRBJ2-2	once	TRBD2	TGTGCCAGCAGCTTCGGGGCGGGGGTCACCGGGGAGCTGTTTTTT	CASSFGAGVTGELFF
TRBV7-9	TRBJ2-5	-	TRBD1	TGTGCCAGCAGCCATGGGGACAGCCAAGAGACCCAGTACTTC	CASSHGDSQETQYF
TRBV11-2	TRBJ1-1	-	TRBD1	TGTGCCAGCAGCGTACAGGGGGCTGGCACTGAAGCTTTCTTT	CASSVQGAGTEAFF
TRBV15	TRBJ1-2	-	TRBD1	TGTGCCACCAGCAGAGATTCCGAAAGGGGGCCACCCGGGAACTATGGCTACACCTTC	CATSRDSERGPPGNYGYTF
TRBV5-4	TRBJ1-2	-	TRBD1	TGTGCCAGCAGCTTGCCGCCGGGACAGATAGGCTACACCTTC	CASSLPPGQIGYTF
TRBV18	TRBJ2-4	-	-	TGTGCCAGCTCACCGGGGGCTGCTGCCGGGAACATTCAGTACTTC	CASSPGAAAGNIQYF
TRBV27	TRBJ2-7	-	TRBD1	TGTGCCAGCAGTTTGGGGACAGGTGCCTCCTACGAGCAGTACTTC	CASSLGTGASYEQYF
TRBV19	TRBJ2-7	-	-	TGTGCCAGTAGCCCTGGGGGGGGCCCCTACTACGAGCAGTACTTC	CASSPGGGPYYEQYF
TRBV7-9	TRBJ2-2	-	TRBD2	TGTGCCAGCAGCTTGAGCGGGGGCGGCGGGGAGCTGTTTTTT	CASSLSGGGGELFF
TRBV3-1/TRBV3-2	TRBJ1-2	-	TRBD1	TGTGCCAGCAGCGCGGGACAGGGGGTGAATGGCTACACCTTC	CASSAGQGVNGYTF
TRBV3-1/TRBV3-2	TRBJ2-1	-	TRBD1	TGTGCCAGCAGCCACGGACAGGGGTCCAATGAGCAGTTCTTC	CASSHGQGSNEQFF
TRBV15	TRBJ1-4	few	-	TGTGCCACCAGCAGCTCACAGGGTTTGGCCGCCTCTGCCAAACTGTTTTTT	CATSSSQGLAASAKLFF
TRBV28	TRBJ1-1	-	TRBD1	TGTGCCAGCGCGCCAGGGGGCCTTAACACTGAAGCTTTCTTT	CASAPGGLNTEAFF
TRBV2	TRBJ2-1	-	-	TGTGCCAGCAGTGATGGTTTTTCTAGGGGCATAAACAATGAGCAGTTCTTC	CASSDGFSRGINNEQFF
TRBV2	TRBJ1-6	-	-	TGTGCCAGCAGTGGCTTACAGGGACACTGGAATTCACCCCTCCACTTT	CASSGLQGHWNSPLHF
TRBV5-1	TRBJ1-2	-	-	TGCGCCAGCAGCTTGATGGACGGGGTCGGCTATGGCTACACCTTC	CASSLMDGVGYGYTF
TRBV6-5	TRBJ1-5	-	-	TGTGCCAGCCGAATCGGACGGGGAACAAATCAGCCCCAGCATTTT	CASRIGRGTNQPQHF
TRBV18	TRBJ2-2	-	TRBD1	TGTGCCAGCTCACCTCGGACAGGGGGCGACGGGGAGCTGTTTTTT	CASSPRTGGDGELFF
TRBV5-1	TRBJ1-3	once	-	TGCGCCAGCAGCTTGCCGGGAGGATCTGGAAACACCATATATTTT	CASSLPGGSGNTIYF
TRBV19	TRBJ1-2	-	-	TGTGCCAGTAGTATAGGGAGGGTAGTCATAAGATATGGCTACACCTTC	CASSIGRVVIRYGYTF
TRBV7-2	TRBJ2-7	-	-	TGTGCCAGCAGCTCCGGACGGGGGTTCGACGAGCAGTACTTC	CASSSGRGFDEQYF
TRBV7-8	TRBJ2-5	-	-	TGTGCCAGCAGCTTAGGGGGGCGGTCTGAGACCCAGTACTTC	CASSLGGRSETQYF
TRBV2	TRBJ2-4	-	-	TGTGCCAGCAGGTCTAGTTCCACTAACATTCAGTACTTC	CASRSSSTNIQYF
TRBV9	TRBJ2-1	-	-	TGTGCCAGCAGCGTAGCAATGGGGGGTGAGCAGTTCTTC	CASSVAMGGEQFF
TRBV25-1	TRBJ1-1	-	TRBD1	TGTGCCAGCAGTCCCCGGACAGGGCCGAACACTGAAGCTTTCTTT	CASSPRTGPNTEAFF
TRBV3-1/TRBV3-2	TRBJ1-2	-	-	TGTGCCAGCAGCCAAGGCACTAGGGATGGCTACACCTTC	CASSQGTRDGYTF
TRBV19	TRBJ2-5	-	-	TGTGCCAGTAAGGAACAGGGAGGGGAGACCCAGTACTTC	CASKEQGGETQYF
TRBV30	TRBJ2-3	-	-	TGTGCCTGGAGCCCTCCTTTGGGAGCAGCCACAGATACGCAGTATTTT	CAWSPPLGAATDTQYF
TRBV27	TRBJ2-7	-	TRBD1	TGTGCCAGCAGCCTGGGACAGGGCTTCTACGAGCAGTACTTC	CASSLGQGFYEQYF
TRBV5-1	TRBJ2-1	-	-	TGCGCCAGCAGCTTGCAATCGCCAGCAGCAGGGTCCTACAATGAGCAGTTCTTC	CASSLQSPAAGSYNEQFF
TRBV4-1	TRBJ2-7	-	-	TGCGCCAGCAGCCAAACCCCGACAGGCTCCTACGAGCAGTACTTC	CASSQTPTGSYEQYF
TRBV25-1	TRBJ1-1	-	TRBD1	TGTGCCAGCAGTGGAAACTATGGGACAGGGGGCGACGAAGCTTTCTTT	CASSGNYGTGGDEAFF
TRBV3-1/TRBV3-2	TRBJ1-3	-	-	TGTGCCAGCGCCTGGGCGGGCCTCTCTGGAAACACCATATATTTT	CASAWAGLSGNTIYF
TRBV19	TRBJ2-3	-	-	TGTGCCAGTAGTCTCACTCGGGGGGCGGTCACAGATACGCAGTATTTT	CASSLTRGAVTDTQYF
TRBV19	TRBJ2-7	once	-	TGTGCCAGTAGCAACAGGGTGTACGACGAGCAGTACTTC	CASSNRVYDEQYF
TRBV14	TRBJ2-3	-	-	TGTGCCAGCAGCCAGGGAGGGACAGGCCTTCAGGATACGCAGTATTTT	CASSQGGTGLQDTQYF
TRBV19	TRBJ1-2	once	-	TGTGCCAGTAGTACAAAGACAGTTACCCACTATGGCTACACCTTC	CASSTKTVTHYGYTF
TRBV28	TRBJ1-2	few	TRBD1	TGTGCCAGCAGCGCCGGGCTACAGGGGGCAGGAGGCTACACCTTC	CASSAGLQGAGGYTF
TRBV10-3	TRBJ2-7	-	TRBD1	TGTGCCATCAGTCGACAGGGGGATTCCTACGAGCAGTACTTC	CAISRQGDSYEQYF
TRBV5-1	TRBJ2-3	-	-	TGCGCCAGCAGCTTAGTAACAGGGCAATCAGACCGCACAGATACGCAGTATTTT	CASSLVTGQSDRTDTQYF
TRBV28	TRBJ1-2	once	TRBD1	TGTGCCAGCAGTGCACAGGGGGACGGTCGCTATGGCTACACCTTC	CASSAQGDGRYGYTF
TRBV7-8	TRBJ2-7	-	-	TGTGCCAGCAGCTTAGCGCGGTCAACGGTTCCTTACGAGCAGTACTTC	CASSLARSTVPYEQYF
TRBV28	TRBJ2-7	-	-	TGTGCCAGCAGTTTGGCCCTCGAAAGCGAGCAGTACTTC	CASSLALESEQYF
TRBV19	TRBJ2-1	-	TRBD1	TGTGCCAGTAGTACGGACAGGACCCTTCGCTCCTACAATGAGCAGTTCTTC	CASSTDRTLRSYNEQFF
TRBV2	TRBJ1-1	-	-	TGTGCCAGCAGTAACCAGGGGTCGGAAGCTTTCTTT	CASSNQGSEAFF
TRBV6-5	TRBJ1-2	-	-	TGTGCCAGCAGTTACTCGCAGGGCCCCAACTATGGCTACACCTTC	CASSYSQGPNYGYTF
TRBV11-2	TRBJ1-4	-	TRBD1	TGTGCCAGCAGCTCCTACAGGGGTGTTGGTGAAAAACTGTTTTTT	CASSSYRGVGEKLFF
TRBV28	TRBJ2-7	-	-	TGTGCCAGCAGTCAACAGGGACGCTACGAGCAGTACTTC	CASSQQGRYEQYF